What follows describes a single TCR beta chain. The antigen is unknown. This CDR3 spans 19 amino acids. Germline-derived CDR1 and CDR2 are ENHRY and SYGVKD. V dropped 4 bases and J dropped 0; count of bases not matched to a gene: 12. Both 60 Vbeta primers and 13 Jbeta primers went into the PCR. Sequencing was performed with immunoSEQ multiplex PCR; in TCRdb, only in-frame clones are kept and a portion is missing. The sample consists of about 160,000 clones, around 85% of them appearing once. This sample is part of a study of cytomegalovirus exposure and HLA in healthy donors. Regarding the study as a whole: A previous analysis found most TCR beta V segments productive roughly 87% or roughly 30% of the time. Immune exposure was documented only through CMV serostatus.

This chain joins TRBV10-3 and TRBJ1-2; 12 bases are a match to TRBD1. Material: PBMCs. The TCR originated in a middle-aged man in good health and CMV-seronegative. The CDR3 sequence is CAISGWGTGGAGANYGYTF. The CDR3 DNA follows: TGTGCCATCAGTGGGTGGGGGACAGGGGGCGCAGGGGCTAACTATGGCTACACCTTC.